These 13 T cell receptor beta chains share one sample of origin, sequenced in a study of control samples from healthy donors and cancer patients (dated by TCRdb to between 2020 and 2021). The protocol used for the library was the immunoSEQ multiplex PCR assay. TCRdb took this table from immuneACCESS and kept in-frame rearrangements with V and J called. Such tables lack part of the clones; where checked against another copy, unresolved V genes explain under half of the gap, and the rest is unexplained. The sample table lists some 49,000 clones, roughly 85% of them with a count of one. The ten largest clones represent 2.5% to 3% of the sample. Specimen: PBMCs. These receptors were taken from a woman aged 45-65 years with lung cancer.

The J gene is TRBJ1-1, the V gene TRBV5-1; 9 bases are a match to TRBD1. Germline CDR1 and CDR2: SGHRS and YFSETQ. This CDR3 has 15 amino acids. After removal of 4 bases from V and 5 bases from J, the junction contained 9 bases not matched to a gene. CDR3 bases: TGCGCCAGCAGCCCCGGGGACAGGGAGGTTACTGAAGCTTTCTTT. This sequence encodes CASSPGDREVTEAFF.

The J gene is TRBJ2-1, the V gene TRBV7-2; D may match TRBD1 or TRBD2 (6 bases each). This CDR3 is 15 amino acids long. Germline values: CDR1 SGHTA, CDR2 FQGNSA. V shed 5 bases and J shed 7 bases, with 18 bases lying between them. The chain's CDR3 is CASSTFKGGLNEQFF. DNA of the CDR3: TGTGCCAGCAGCACATTTAAGGGGGGCCTAAATGAGCAGTTCTTC. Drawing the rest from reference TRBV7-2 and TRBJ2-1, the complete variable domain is GAGVSQSPSNKVTEKGKDVELRCDPISGHTALYWYRQSLGQGLEFLIYFQGNSAPDKSGLPSDRFSAERTGGSVSTLTIQRTQQEDSAVYLCASSTFKGGLNEQFFGPGTRLTVL.

The CDR3 loop is CASSPDRGREKLFF. DNA for the CDR3: TGTGCCAGCAGCCCGGACAGGGGACGAGAAAAACTGTTTTTT. The chain uses TRBV2 and TRBJ1-4; 9 bases agree with TRBD1. Germline trimming cut 6 bases from V and 8 bases from J; bases unmatched to any gene: 7. From germline, CDR1 is SNHLY and CDR2 FYNNEI. The CDR3 consists of 14 residues.

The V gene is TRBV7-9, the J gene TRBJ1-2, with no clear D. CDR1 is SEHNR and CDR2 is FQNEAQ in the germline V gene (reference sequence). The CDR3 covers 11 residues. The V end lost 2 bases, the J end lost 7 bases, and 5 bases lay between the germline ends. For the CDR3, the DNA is TGTGCCAGCAGCTTACGGGGTGGCTACACCTTC. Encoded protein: CASSLRGGYTF.

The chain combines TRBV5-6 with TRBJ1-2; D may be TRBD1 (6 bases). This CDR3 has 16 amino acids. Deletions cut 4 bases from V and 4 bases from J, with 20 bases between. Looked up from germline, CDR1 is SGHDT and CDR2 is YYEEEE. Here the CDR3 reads CASSVTSGVNGYGYTF. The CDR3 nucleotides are TGTGCCAGCAGCGTCACCTCAGGGGTAAATGGCTATGGCTACACCTTC.

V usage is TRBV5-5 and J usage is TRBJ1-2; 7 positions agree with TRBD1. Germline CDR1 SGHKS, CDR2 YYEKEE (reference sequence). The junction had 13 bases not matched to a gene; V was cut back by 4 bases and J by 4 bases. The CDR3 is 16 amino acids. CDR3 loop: CASSGEVTGTIYGYTF. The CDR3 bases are TGTGCCAGCAGCGGGGAGGTGACAGGGACGATCTATGGCTACACCTTC. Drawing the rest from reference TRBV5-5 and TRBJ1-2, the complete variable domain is DAGVTQSPTHLIKTRGQQVTLRCSPISGHKSVSWYQQVLGQGPQFIFQYYEKEERGRGNFPDRFSARQFPNYSSELNVNALLLGDSALYLCASSGEVTGTIYGYTFGSGTRLTVV.

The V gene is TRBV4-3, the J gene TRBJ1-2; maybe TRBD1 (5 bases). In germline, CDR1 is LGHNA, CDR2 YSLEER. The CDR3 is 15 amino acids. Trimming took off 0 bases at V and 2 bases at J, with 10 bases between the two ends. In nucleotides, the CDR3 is TGCGCCAGCAGCCAAGATGCGCGGGACAACTATGGCTACACCTTC. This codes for CASSQDARDNYGYTF.

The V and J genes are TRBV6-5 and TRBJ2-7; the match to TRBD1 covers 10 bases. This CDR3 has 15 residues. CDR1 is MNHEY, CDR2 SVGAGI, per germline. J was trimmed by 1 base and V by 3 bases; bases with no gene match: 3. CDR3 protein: CASSYRDRGSYEQYF. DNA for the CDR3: TGTGCCAGCAGTTATAGGGACAGGGGATCCTACGAGCAGTACTTC.

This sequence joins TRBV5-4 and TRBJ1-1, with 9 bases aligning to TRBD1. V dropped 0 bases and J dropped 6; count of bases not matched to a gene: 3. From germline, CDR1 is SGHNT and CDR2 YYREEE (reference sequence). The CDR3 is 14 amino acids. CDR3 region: CASSLGGQGAEAFF. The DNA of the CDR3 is TGTGCCAGCAGCTTGGGGGGACAGGGTGCTGAAGCTTTCTTT.

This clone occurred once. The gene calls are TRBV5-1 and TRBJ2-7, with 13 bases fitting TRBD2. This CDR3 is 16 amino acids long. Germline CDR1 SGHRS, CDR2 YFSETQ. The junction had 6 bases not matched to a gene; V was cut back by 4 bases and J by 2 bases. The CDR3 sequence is CASSLLAGGATYEQYF. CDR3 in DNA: TGCGCCAGCAGCCTACTAGCGGGGGGGGCAACCTACGAGCAGTACTTC.

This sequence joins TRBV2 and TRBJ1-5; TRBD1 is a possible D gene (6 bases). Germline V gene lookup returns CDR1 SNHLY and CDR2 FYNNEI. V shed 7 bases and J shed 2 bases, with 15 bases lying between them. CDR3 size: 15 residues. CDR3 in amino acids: CASTPRGAGNQPQHF. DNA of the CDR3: TGTGCCAGCACCCCCAGGGGAGCCGGCAATCAGCCCCAGCATTTT. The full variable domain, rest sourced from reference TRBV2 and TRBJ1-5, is EPEVTQTPSHQVTQMGQEVILRCVPISNHLYFYWYRQILGQKVEFLVSFYNNEISEKSEIFDDQFSVERPDGSNFTLKIRSTKLEDSAMYFCASTPRGAGNQPQHFGDGTRLSIL.

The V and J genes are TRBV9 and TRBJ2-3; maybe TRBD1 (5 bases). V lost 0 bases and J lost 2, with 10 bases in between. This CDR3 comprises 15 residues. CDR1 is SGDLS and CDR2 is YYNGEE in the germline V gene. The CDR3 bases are TGTGCCAGCAGCGTAGGGACAACCTCCACAGATACGCAGTATTTT. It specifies CASSVGTTSTDTQYF. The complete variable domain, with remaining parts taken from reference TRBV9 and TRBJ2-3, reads DSGVTQTPKHLITATGQRVTLRCSPRSGDLSVYWYQQSLDQGLQFLIQYYNGEERAKGNILERFSAQQFPDLHSELNLSSLELGDSALYFCASSVGTTSTDTQYFGPGTRLTVL.

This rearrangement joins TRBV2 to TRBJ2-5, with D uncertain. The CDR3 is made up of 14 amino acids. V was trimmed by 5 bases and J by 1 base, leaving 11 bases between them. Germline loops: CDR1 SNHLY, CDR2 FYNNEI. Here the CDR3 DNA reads TGTGCCAGCAGTAGTTTGGCAGTCCAAGAGACCCAGTACTTC. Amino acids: CASSSLAVQETQYF.